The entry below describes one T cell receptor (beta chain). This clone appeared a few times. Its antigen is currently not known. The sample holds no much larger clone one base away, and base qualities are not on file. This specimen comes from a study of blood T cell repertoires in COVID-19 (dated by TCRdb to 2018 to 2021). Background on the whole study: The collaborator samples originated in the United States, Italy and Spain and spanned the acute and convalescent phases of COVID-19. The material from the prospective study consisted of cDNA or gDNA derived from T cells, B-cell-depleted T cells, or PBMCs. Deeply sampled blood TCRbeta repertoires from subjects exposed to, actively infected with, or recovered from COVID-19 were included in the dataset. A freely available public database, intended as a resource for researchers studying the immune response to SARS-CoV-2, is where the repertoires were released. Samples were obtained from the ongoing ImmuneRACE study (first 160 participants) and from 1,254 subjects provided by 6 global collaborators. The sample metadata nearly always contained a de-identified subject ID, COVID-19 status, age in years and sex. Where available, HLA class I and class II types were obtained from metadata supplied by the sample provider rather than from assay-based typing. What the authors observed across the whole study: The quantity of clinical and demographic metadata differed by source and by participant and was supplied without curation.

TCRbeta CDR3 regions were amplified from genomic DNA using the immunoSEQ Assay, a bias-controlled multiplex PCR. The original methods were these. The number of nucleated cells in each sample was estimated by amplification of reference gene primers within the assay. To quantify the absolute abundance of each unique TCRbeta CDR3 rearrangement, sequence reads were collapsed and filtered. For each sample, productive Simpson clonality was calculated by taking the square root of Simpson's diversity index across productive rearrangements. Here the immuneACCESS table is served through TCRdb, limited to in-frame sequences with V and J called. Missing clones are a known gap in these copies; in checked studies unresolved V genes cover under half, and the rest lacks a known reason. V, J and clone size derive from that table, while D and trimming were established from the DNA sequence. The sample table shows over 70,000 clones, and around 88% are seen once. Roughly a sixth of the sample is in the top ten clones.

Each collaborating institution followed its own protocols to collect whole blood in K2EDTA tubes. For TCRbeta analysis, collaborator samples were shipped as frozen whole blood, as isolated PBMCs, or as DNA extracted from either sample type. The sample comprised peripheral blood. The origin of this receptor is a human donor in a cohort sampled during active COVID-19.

CDR3 reads: CASSPPATASRQYF. The bases read TGTGCCAGCTCACCACCGGCGACAGCGTCAAGGCAGTACTTC. The chain was built from TRBV18 and TRBJ2-7; TRBD1 is a weak D gene call, 5 bases matching. From the cysteine through the phenylalanine, the CDR3 covers 14 amino acids. The entry retains the CDR3 DNA only, 42 bases that are in frame from base 1. CDR1 and CDR2 are drawn from the germline V gene: KGHSH, LQKENI. The V end loses 0 bases and the J end loses 9 bases, and a stretch of 15 bases separates them.